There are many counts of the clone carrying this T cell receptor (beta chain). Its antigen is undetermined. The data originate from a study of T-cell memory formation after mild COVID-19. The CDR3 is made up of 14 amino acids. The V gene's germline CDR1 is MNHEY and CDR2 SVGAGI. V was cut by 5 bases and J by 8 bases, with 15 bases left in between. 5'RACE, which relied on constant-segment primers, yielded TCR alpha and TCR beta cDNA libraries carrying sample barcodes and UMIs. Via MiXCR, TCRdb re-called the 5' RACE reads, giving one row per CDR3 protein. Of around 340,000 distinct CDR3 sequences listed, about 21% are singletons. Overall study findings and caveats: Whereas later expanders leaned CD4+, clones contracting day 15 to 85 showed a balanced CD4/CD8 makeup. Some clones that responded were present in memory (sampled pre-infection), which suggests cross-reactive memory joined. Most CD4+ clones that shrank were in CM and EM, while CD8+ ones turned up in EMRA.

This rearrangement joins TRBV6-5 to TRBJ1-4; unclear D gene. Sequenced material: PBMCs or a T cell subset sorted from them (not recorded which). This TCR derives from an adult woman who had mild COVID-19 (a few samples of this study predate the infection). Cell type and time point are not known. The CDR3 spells CASSHSVPMEKLFF. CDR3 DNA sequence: TGTGCCAGCAGTCACAGCGTGCCAATGGAAAAACTGTTTTTT.